This T cell receptor beta chain stems from a study of CD8 T cells in Susac syndrome. Germline CDR1 and CDR2: LNHNV and YYDKDF (reference sequence). The CDR3 spans 17 residues. RNA amounts of 0.5 to 1 ug underwent reverse transcription with random hexamers. Amplification of TCR beta CDR3 by immunoSEQ multiplex PCR spanned 54 Vbeta and 13 Jbeta. Each CDR3 protein is one row after TCRdb ran MiXCR on the immunoSEQ multiplex PCR reads. The repertoire holds around 150,000 distinct CDR3 sequences, approximately 94% seen once, with 0.075% to 0.095% in the top ten. On this clonotype itself: The antigen is unknown. A junction boundary mismatches the germline segment, possibly from a read error.

The study sequenced TCR beta in blood CD8+ and CD4+ T cells. Negative isolation was applied to CD8+ and CD4+ T cells, and FACS enrichment was applied to TEMRA cells. Regarding the study as a whole: In its TCR sequencing and HLA analysis, the study acknowledged that the number of individuals was relatively small.

The rearrangement joins TRBV15 to TRBJ1-5; D unresolved. This clonotype was obtained from a human donor with multiple sclerosis. Sequenced material: CD4+ T cells from PBMCs. The CDR3 is CATSSENGVYSDQPQHF. The CDR3 nucleotides read TGTGCCACCAGCAGTGAGAATGGGGTGTATAGCGATCAGCCCCAGCATTTT. The full variable domain, its missing parts supplied by reference TRBV15 and TRBJ1-5, is DAMVIQNPRYQVTQFGKPVTLSCSQTLNHNVMYWYQQKSSQAPKLLFHYYDKDFNNEADTPDNFQSRRPNTSFCFLDIRSPGLGDTAMYLCATSSENGVYSDQPQHFGDGTRLSIL.